The next 2 T cell receptor beta chains were all read from a single sample in a study of T-cell memory formation after mild COVID-19. MiXCR was run by TCRdb on the 5' RACE reads, yielding one entry per CDR3 protein. Among roughly 350,000 distinct CDR3 sequences listed, roughly 15% were seen once. The sequenced sample was PBMCs or a T cell subset sorted from them (not recorded which). The receptors shown here come from a man younger than 30 who had mild COVID-19 (a few samples of this study predate the infection). Cell type and time point are not known.

In this sample, this clonotype turned up a few times. The V call is TRBV7-8, the J call TRBJ2-1, with D perhaps matching TRBD1 (6 bases). V was cut by 4 bases and J by 0 bases, with 13 bases left in between. This CDR3 contains 16 residues. Germline CDR1 SGHVS, CDR2 FQNEAQ. CDR3 DNA: TGTGCCAGCAGCTGGGTACAGGGAAGCTCCTACAATGAGCAGTTCTTC. Translating it yields CASSWVQGSSYNEQFF.

The genes are TRBV27 and TRBJ1-1; D unclear. The length of the CDR3 is 13 residues. Trimming pared 5 bases from V and 6 bases from J, leaving 13 bases between. Germline CDR1 MNHEY, CDR2 SMNVEV (reference sequence). Here the CDR3 DNA reads TGTGCCAGCAGTACCGCGAGGACTTCTGAAGCTTTCTTT. Translation: CASSTARTSEAFF.